The clone carrying this T cell receptor beta chain has only one observation. Its specificity is unknown. The protocol was immunoSEQ multiplex PCR, while the TCRdb copy is restricted to in-frame clones and leaves out a portion. Here the sample spans more than 40,000 clones, around nine tenths being singletons. Autologous stem cell transplantation was followed by relapse in every patient, and brentuximab vedotin exposure varied. The entry originates in a study of PD-1 blockade in classical Hodgkin lymphoma. Study results and caveats: Significant TCR diversity gains by C4D1 occurred in CD4+ but not CD8+ cells. Prior therapy or disease activity may underlie the repertoire differences, whose causes remain undefined. Patients starting nivolumab under 1 year after ASCT were excluded.

Looked up from germline, CDR1 is SGHDT and CDR2 is YYEEEE. The CDR3 is made up of 15 amino acids. Trimming removed 3 bases from V and 6 bases from J; junction bases left unmatched: 9. The chain couples TRBV5-6 to TRBJ1-2; 9 bases fit TRBD1. The source of this sequence is a human donor with classical Hodgkin lymphoma. The sequences come from peripheral blood mononuclear cells (PBMCs), collected at baseline. The CDR3 bases are TGTGCCAGCAGCTATTACGACAGGGGGACTAATGGCTACACCTTC. Protein: CASSYYDRGTNGYTF. The variable domain in full, completed from reference TRBV5-6 and TRBJ1-2, reads DAGVTQSPTHLIKTRGQQVTLRCSPKSGHDTVSWYQQALGQGPQFIFQYYEEEERQRGNFPDRFSGHQFPNYSSELNVNALLLGDSALYLCASSYYDRGTNGYTFGSGTRLTVV.